Listed below are T cell receptor beta chains from one sample, sequenced in a study of cytomegalovirus exposure and HLA in healthy donors. Some clones are missing from TCRdb's copy, which holds only in-frame ones; the method was immunoSEQ multiplex PCR. The sample holds 130,000 or so clones, under 85% seen once. Sequencing used PBMCs. Receptor source: a woman aged 45-60 years in good health and CMV-seropositive. Both conserved end residues are part of each CDR3. Each record gives: clone size, CDR3 length, V gene, J gene, D gene, CDR3 protein, CDR3 DNA. The D gene is left open where the match is weak. Size values are once, few and many counts, or a class for expanded clones, and some rows have none.

abundance: NA
len: 17
v_gene: TRBV4-3
j_gene: TRBJ2-4
d_gene: TRBD1
CDR3aa: CASSQDRTGVAKNIQYF
CDR3nt: TGCGCCAGCAGCCAAGACCGGACAGGGGTAGCCAAAAACATTCAGTACTTC

abundance: NA
len: 13
v_gene: TRBV9
j_gene: TRBJ2-7
d_gene: NA
CDR3aa: CASSRGAWYEQYF
CDR3nt: TGTGCCAGCAGCCGAGGAGCGTGGTACGAGCAGTACTTC

abundance: NA
len: 12
v_gene: TRBV4-2
j_gene: TRBJ1-2
d_gene: NA
CDR3aa: CASSQAQSGYTF
CDR3nt: TGTGCCAGCAGCCAAGCCCAAAGCGGCTACACCTTC

abundance: NA
len: 16
v_gene: TRBV4-1
j_gene: TRBJ2-7
d_gene: TRBD2
CDR3aa: CASRQEGASGYYEQYF
CDR3nt: TGCGCCAGCAGACAAGAAGGGGCTAGCGGGTACTACGAGCAGTACTTC

abundance: NA
len: 15
v_gene: TRBV6-1
j_gene: TRBJ1-5
d_gene: TRBD1
CDR3aa: CASSPQGAHGQPQHF
CDR3nt: TGTGCCAGCAGTCCACAGGGGGCGCATGGTCAGCCCCAGCATTTT

abundance: NA
len: 14
v_gene: TRBV15
j_gene: TRBJ2-5
d_gene: NA
CDR3aa: CATSRGQIQETQYF
CDR3nt: TGTGCCACCAGCAGAGGACAGATCCAAGAGACCCAGTACTTC

abundance: medium-sized
len: 15
v_gene: TRBV4-1
j_gene: TRBJ2-3
d_gene: NA
CDR3aa: CASSQVPGPTDTQYF
CDR3nt: TGCGCCAGCAGCCAAGTTCCAGGGCCCACAGATACGCAGTATTTT

abundance: NA
len: 14
v_gene: TRBV5-1
j_gene: TRBJ1-1
d_gene: TRBD1
CDR3aa: CASSFGTGGTEAFF
CDR3nt: TGCGCCAGCAGCTTCGGGACAGGGGGCACTGAAGCTTTCTTT

abundance: few
len: 16
v_gene: TRBV15
j_gene: TRBJ2-5
d_gene: TRBD2
CDR3aa: CATSSLSGRGGETQYF
CDR3nt: TGTGCCACCAGCAGCTTAAGCGGGAGAGGGGGGGAGACCCAGTACTTC

abundance: NA
len: 17
v_gene: TRBV4-2
j_gene: TRBJ1-2
d_gene: NA
CDR3aa: CASSPELPGAMSYGYTF
CDR3nt: TGTGCCAGCAGCCCCGAACTCCCCGGAGCGATGAGCTATGGCTACACCTTC

abundance: NA
len: 15
v_gene: TRBV4-1
j_gene: TRBJ2-1
d_gene: NA
CDR3aa: CASSQGRQTPNEQFF
CDR3nt: TGCGCCAGCAGCCAAGGGAGACAGACCCCCAATGAGCAGTTCTTC

abundance: NA
len: 14
v_gene: TRBV6-5
j_gene: TRBJ2-7
d_gene: NA
CDR3aa: CASSGGQTGYEQYF
CDR3nt: TGTGCCAGCAGTGGCGGCCAAACGGGGTACGAGCAGTACTTC